This TCR beta chain was sequenced in a study of immune evolution from preneoplasia to lung adenocarcinoma. Study results and limitations: Top clone share appeared to fall from AAH through AIS, MIA, adenocarcinoma.

The CDR3 contains 15 residues. V lost 3 bases and J lost 3, with 15 bases in between. Germline CDR1 reads WSHSY; CDR2 reads SAAADI. As to this clone: Its antigen is as yet unknown.

Measured with immunoSEQ multiplex PCR; TCRdb has only the in-frame clones, and not every one. The table includes several thousand clones, around 86% detected once. Histologic diagnosis was independently verified by two lung pathologists. The chain couples TRBV10-2 to TRBJ2-7; maybe TRBD2 (5 bases). Specimen: FFPE invasive lung adenocarcinoma tissue. The TCR was taken from a person in their sixties or seventies with lung adenocarcinoma. The CDR3 DNA reads as TGCGCCAGCAGTGAAACCGGGGTGTCGGTCTACGAGCAGTACTTC. It codes for CASSETGVSVYEQYF.